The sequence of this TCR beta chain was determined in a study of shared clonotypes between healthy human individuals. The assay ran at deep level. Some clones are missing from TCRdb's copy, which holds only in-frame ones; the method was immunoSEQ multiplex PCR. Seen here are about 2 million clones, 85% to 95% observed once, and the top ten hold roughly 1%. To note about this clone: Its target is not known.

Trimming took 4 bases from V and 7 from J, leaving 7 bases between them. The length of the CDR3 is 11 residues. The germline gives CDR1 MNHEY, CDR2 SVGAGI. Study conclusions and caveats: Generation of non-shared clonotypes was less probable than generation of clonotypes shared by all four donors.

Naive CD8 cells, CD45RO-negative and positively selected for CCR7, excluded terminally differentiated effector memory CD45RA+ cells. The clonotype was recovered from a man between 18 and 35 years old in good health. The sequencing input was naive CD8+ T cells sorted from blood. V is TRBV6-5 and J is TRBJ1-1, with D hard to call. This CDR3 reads CASSSTSEAFF. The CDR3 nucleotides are TGTGCCAGCAGTTCCACCAGTGAAGCTTTCTTT.